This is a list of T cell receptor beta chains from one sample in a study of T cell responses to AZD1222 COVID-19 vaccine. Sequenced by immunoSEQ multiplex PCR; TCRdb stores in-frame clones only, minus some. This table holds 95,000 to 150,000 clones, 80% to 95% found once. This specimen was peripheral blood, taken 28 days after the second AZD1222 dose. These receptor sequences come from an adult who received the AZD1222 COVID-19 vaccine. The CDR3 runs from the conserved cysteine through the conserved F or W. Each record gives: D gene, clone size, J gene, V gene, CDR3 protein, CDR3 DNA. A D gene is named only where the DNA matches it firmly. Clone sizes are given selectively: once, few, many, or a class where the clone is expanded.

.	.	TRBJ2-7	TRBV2	CASSVLVNEQYF	TGTGCCAGCAGTGTATTAGTGAACGAGCAGTACTTC
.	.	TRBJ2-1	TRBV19	CASSIDPPGEYNEQFF	TGTGCCAGTAGTATTGACCCCCCCGGGGAGTACAATGAGCAGTTCTTC
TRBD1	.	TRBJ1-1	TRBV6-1	CASSEDWIMGQMNTEAFF	TGTGCCAGCAGTGAAGATTGGATCATGGGACAGATGAACACTGAAGCTTTCTTT
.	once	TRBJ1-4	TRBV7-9	CASSARGEEDEKLFF	TGTGCCAGCAGCGCCCGAGGGGAGGAGGACGAAAAACTGTTTTTT
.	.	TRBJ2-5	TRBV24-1	CATRKETQYF	TGTGCCACCAGAAAAGAGACCCAGTACTTC
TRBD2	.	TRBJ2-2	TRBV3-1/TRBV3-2	CASSQLAGANTGELFF	TGTGCCAGCAGCCAATTAGCGGGAGCTAACACCGGGGAGCTGTTTTTT
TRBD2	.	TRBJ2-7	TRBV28	CASRLYSGGSYEQYF	TGTGCCAGCAGACTTTATAGCGGGGGCTCCTACGAGCAGTACTTC
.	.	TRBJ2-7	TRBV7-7	CASSVSTGAGYEQYF	TGTGCTAGCAGCGTATCGACAGGCGCCGGGTACGAGCAGTACTTC
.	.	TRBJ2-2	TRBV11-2	CASSLQGSGAGELFF	TGTGCCAGCAGCTTACAGGGGTCGGGAGCCGGGGAGCTGTTTTTT
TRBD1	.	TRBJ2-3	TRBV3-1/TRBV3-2	CASTLGTGQTDTQYF	TGTGCCAGCACCTTGGGGACAGGGCAAACAGATACGCAGTATTTT
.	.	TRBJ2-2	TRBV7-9	CASSLSRIYTGELFF	TGTGCCAGCAGCTTATCTAGAATATACACCGGGGAGCTGTTTTTT
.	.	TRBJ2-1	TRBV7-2	CASTRRAVTYNEQFF	TGTGCCAGCACCCGGAGGGCGGTAACCTACAATGAGCAGTTCTTC
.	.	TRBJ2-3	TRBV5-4	CASSRAGYSDTQYF	TGTGCCAGCAGCCGGGCCGGTTACTCTGATACGCAGTATTTT
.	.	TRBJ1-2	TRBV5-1	CASSLGNDGYTF	TGCGCCAGCAGCTTGGGTAATGATGGCTACACCTTC
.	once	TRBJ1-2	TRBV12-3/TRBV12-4	CASSLMSGYTF	TGTGCCAGCAGTTTAATGTCTGGCTACACCTTC
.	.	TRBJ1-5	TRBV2	CASTVGQGRQPQHF	TGTGCCAGCACCGTGGGGCAGGGTCGTCAGCCCCAGCATTTT
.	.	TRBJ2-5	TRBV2	CASKRVEETQYF	TGTGCCAGCAAGAGGGTTGAAGAGACCCAGTACTTC
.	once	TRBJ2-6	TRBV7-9	CASSWGVGANVLTF	TGTGCCAGCAGCTGGGGCGTTGGGGCCAACGTCCTGACTTTC
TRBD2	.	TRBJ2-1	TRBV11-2	CASSHGDVAGRRGDEQFF	TGTGCCAGCAGCCACGGGGATGTAGCGGGGCGTAGAGGTGATGAGCAGTTCTTC
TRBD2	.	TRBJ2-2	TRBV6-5	CASKRLASGGELFF	TGTGCCAGCAAGAGACTAGCTTCAGGCGGGGAGCTGTTTTTT
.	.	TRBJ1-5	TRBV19	CASSMLSLGSNQPQHF	TGTGCCAGTAGTATGCTCAGCCTGGGGAGCAATCAGCCCCAGCATTTT
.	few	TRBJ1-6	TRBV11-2	CASSPSRLALHF	TGTGCCAGCAGCCCGTCCCGACTAGCCCTCCACTTT
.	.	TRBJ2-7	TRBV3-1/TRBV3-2	CASSHLAGDEQYF	TGTGCCAGCAGCCATCTAGCTGGGGACGAGCAGTACTTC